The 20 T cell receptor beta chains reported below all come from one sample, sequenced in a study of cytomegalovirus exposure and HLA in healthy donors. The PCR employed 60 Vbeta primers together with 13 Jbeta primers. Clones were sequenced by immunoSEQ multiplex PCR, and TCRdb holds only the in-frame ones, with some missing. This table holds about 170,000 clones, more than 60% found once. Specimen: PBMCs. The origin of the receptors is a human donor in good health.

The V call is TRBV4-3, the J call TRBJ2-7, with D maybe TRBD1 (5 bases). The CDR3 has 17 amino acids. V lost 0 bases, J lost 0 bases, and 15 bases lay in between. Germline-derived CDR1 and CDR2 are LGHNA and YSLEER. In DNA, the CDR3 is TGCGCCAGCAGCCAAGATCCTGTAAGGGGCAGCTCCTACGAGCAGTACTTC. Its translation: CASSQDPVRGSSYEQYF.

The sample holds a few counts of this clone. The V call is TRBV5-6, the J call TRBJ2-3, with unresolved D. Per germline, CDR1 SGHDT and CDR2 YYEEEE. CDR3 length equals 13 residues. Trimming pared 1 base from V and 4 bases from J, leaving 7 bases between. In DNA form, the CDR3 reads TGTGCCAGCAGCTTGCGACTCTCAGATACGCAGTATTTT. It translates to CASSLRLSDTQYF.

This clone was detected a few times. V and J are TRBV7-6 and TRBJ2-7; 9 bases are shared with TRBD1. Germline CDR1 and CDR2: SGHVS and FNYEAQ. Trimming took 7 bases from V and 4 from J; bases not matched to a gene: 11. This CDR3 contains 15 residues. The CDR3 nucleotides read TGTGCCAGCACCCTAGGCCCGGGACAGGGTTACGAGCAGTACTTC. This encodes CASTLGPGQGYEQYF. Together with reference TRBV7-6 and TRBJ2-7, the CDR3 gives the full variable domain: GAGVSQSPRYKVTKRGQDVALRCDPISGHVSLYWYRQALGQGPEFLTYFNYEAQQDKSGLPNDRFSAERPEGSISTLTIQRTEQRDSAMYRCASTLGPGQGYEQYFGPGTRLTVT.

This clone was picked up a small number of times. This rearrangement joins TRBV7-9 to TRBJ2-7, with a tentative D call TRBD1 (6 bases). This CDR3 is built from 15 residues. V was clipped by 4 bases and J by 5 bases, with 18 bases between them. Germline V gene sequence: CDR1 SEHNR, CDR2 FQNEAQ (reference sequence). Written as DNA, the CDR3 is TGTGCCAGCAGCTCCCCGGGACAAATTGGGGACGAGCAGTACTTC. This translates into CASSSPGQIGDEQYF.

The chain recombines TRBV29-1 with TRBJ2-7; D remains unclear. The CDR3 loop spans 12 amino acids. Trimming took 7 bases from V and 0 from J, leaving 10 bases between them. Germline loops: CDR1 SQVTM, CDR2 ANQGSEA. The CDR3 spells CSAQANSYEQYF. For the CDR3, the DNA is TGCAGCGCCCAGGCGAACTCCTACGAGCAGTACTTC.

In this sample, this clone turned up a few times. The chain has TRBV5-4 and TRBJ2-3; TRBD1 aligns across 8 bases. This CDR3 is 16 amino acids long. With V trimmed by 3 bases and J by 2 bases, 8 bases remained unmatched. Germline V lookup: CDR1 SGHNT, CDR2 YYREEE (reference sequence). This CDR3 reads CASSYRMTGDTDTQYF. The CDR3, as DNA: TGTGCCAGCAGCTATCGAATGACAGGGGACACAGATACGCAGTATTTT.

This clone was counted a few times. The chain combines TRBV19 with TRBJ2-1; tentatively, D is TRBD2 (8 bases). The CDR3 covers 16 residues. CDR1 LNHDA and CDR2 SQIVND come from the germline V gene (reference sequence). V lost 7 bases and J 2 bases, leaving 18 bases between the germline ends. The CDR3 region has the DNA TGTGCCAGTATCCCGGGGGGGGGACAGACCTACAATGAGCAGTTCTTC. Amino acid sequence: CASIPGGGQTYNEQFF.

This clone was detected only once. The rearrangement uses TRBV25-1 and TRBJ1-1; D might be TRBD1 (5 bases). CDR1 is MGHDK, CDR2 SYGVNS, per germline. CDR3 length: 16 residues. V lost 0 bases to trimming and J lost 3 bases, with 14 bases between them. The CDR3 DNA reads TGTGCCAGCAGTGAATATGCGGAAGGGGCGGACACTGAAGCTTTCTTT. It codes for CASSEYAEGADTEAFF.

The rearrangement links TRBV4-3 to TRBJ1-1; 8 positions match TRBD1. Trimming cost V 1 base and J 1 base; bases outside gene matches: 5. CDR3 length: 16 amino acids. Germline CDR1 LGHNA, CDR2 YSLEER. The CDR3 region is CASSQGGQGANTEAFF. Here the CDR3 DNA reads TGCGCCAGCAGCCAAGGGGGGCAGGGGGCGAACACTGAAGCTTTCTTT.

This chain uses TRBV30 with TRBJ2-7, with D possibly matching TRBD2 (6 bases). V was clipped by 4 bases and J by 5 bases, with 15 bases between them. CDR1 is GTSNPN and CDR2 is SVGIG in the germline V gene (reference sequence). The CDR3 loop spans 13 amino acids. CDR3 sequence (DNA): TGTGCCTGGATGCGTCCAGGGAGGCACGAGCAGTACTTC. This translates into CAWMRPGRHEQYF. The full variable domain, with the rest looked up from reference TRBV30 and TRBJ2-7, is SQTIHQWPATLVQPVGSPLSLECTVEGTSNPNLYWYRQAAGRGLQLLFYSVGIGQISSEVPQNLSASRPQDRQFILSSKKLLLSDSGFYLCAWMRPGRHEQYFGPGTRLTVT.

The chain has TRBV7-2 and TRBJ2-3; D perhaps matches TRBD1 (6 bases). CDR3 size: 15 residues. Germline loops: CDR1 SGHTA, CDR2 FQGNSA. V lost 2 bases, J lost 4 bases, and 13 bases lay in between. CDR3 in amino acids: CASSLLTGSPDTQYF. CDR3 bases: TGTGCCAGCAGCTTATTAACAGGGTCCCCAGATACGCAGTATTTT.

This chain links TRBV5-4 with TRBJ1-1, with D possibly matching TRBD1 (6 bases). V lost 1 base and J lost 5, with 9 bases in between. The CDR3 loop spans 13 amino acids. Germline-derived CDR1 and CDR2 are SGHNT and YYREEE (reference sequence). The CDR3 nucleotides read TGTGCCAGCAGCTTGAGGCAGGGGACTGAAGCTTTCTTT. Its protein is CASSLRQGTEAFF.

The J gene is TRBJ2-2, the V gene TRBV5-6; 8 bases are shared with TRBD2. V dropped 3 bases and J dropped 2; count of bases not matched to a gene: 9. The germline V gene has CDR1 SGHDT and CDR2 YYEEEE. CDR3 length equals 17 residues. DNA for the CDR3: TGTGCCAGCAGCTCCGCCACTAGCGGATACAACACCGGGGAGCTGTTTTTT. Translated: CASSSATSGYNTGELFF.

This CDR3 is CASSDETGSNYGYTF. The CDR3 nucleotides read TGTGCCAGCAGTGACGAGACAGGTTCGAACTATGGCTACACCTTC. The chain links TRBV2 to TRBJ1-2; a possible D gene is TRBD1 (6 bases). CDR1 is SNHLY and CDR2 is FYNNEI in the germline V gene. Deletions cut 3 bases from V and 2 bases from J, with 13 bases between. This CDR3 is 15 amino acids long.

The chain is built from TRBV19 and TRBJ1-2; tentatively, D is TRBD1 (6 bases). The V end lost 7 bases, the J end lost 8 bases, and 8 bases lay between the germline ends. The V gene's germline CDR1 is LNHDA and CDR2 SQIVND (reference sequence). The length of the CDR3 is 10 residues. The CDR3 reads CASNRDGYTF. CDR3 bases: TGTGCCAGTAACAGGGACGGCTACACCTTC.

The rearrangement uses TRBV4-3 and TRBJ2-2; 8 bases fit TRBD2. V was clipped by 4 bases and J by 3 bases; unmatched bases: 4. Germline CDR1 reads LGHNA; CDR2 reads YSLEER. This CDR3 has 15 residues. CDR3 residues: CASSLSGGDTGELFF. The DNA for the CDR3 is TGCGCCAGCAGCCTAAGCGGGGGTGACACCGGGGAGCTGTTTTTT.

CDR3 sequence reads: CASSQGMANYEQYF. The CDR3 region has the DNA TGCGCCAGCAGCCAAGGGATGGCCAACTACGAGCAGTACTTC. The chain carries TRBV4-1 and TRBJ2-5; D gene ambiguous. The DNA end is a closer match to TRBJ2-7, so the J assignment may be wrong. This CDR3 comprises 14 residues. Germline assignment: CDR1 MGHRA and CDR2 YSYEKL.

This clone came up a few times. J is TRBJ2-7 and V is TRBV6-6, with 7 positions matching TRBD1. The CDR3 extends over 16 amino acids. With V trimmed by 0 bases and J by 3 bases, 8 bases remained unmatched. Germline V CDR1 and CDR2: MNHNY, SVGAGI (reference sequence). The CDR3 nucleotides are TGTGCCAGCAGTTACTCACCGACAGGGTCTAACTACGAGCAGTACTTC. It encodes CASSYSPTGSNYEQYF.

There are a few counts of this clone. J is TRBJ2-2 and V is TRBV6-6, with D possibly being TRBD2 (6 bases). With 3 bases removed from V and 6 bases from J, the gap between germline ends came to 17 bases. Germline values: CDR1 MNHNY, CDR2 SVGAGI (reference sequence). The CDR3 has 16 residues. CDR3 region: CASSYVGGFNSGELFF. The CDR3 coding sequence is TGTGCCAGCAGTTATGTCGGGGGTTTTAATTCCGGGGAGCTGTTTTTT.

The chain joins TRBV6-5 to TRBJ1-4, with D possibly matching TRBD1 (6 bases). In germline, CDR1 is MNHEY, CDR2 SVGAGI. V shed 6 bases and J shed 2 bases, with 13 bases lying between them. The CDR3 spans 15 residues. The CDR3 is CASRASTGTNEKLFF. DNA of the CDR3: TGTGCCAGCAGGGCTTCAACAGGGACTAATGAAAAACTGTTTTTT.